Sequencing of this T cell receptor beta chain was carried out in a study of beta chain features in type 1 diabetes. Study-level results: Diminished insertions and augmented deletions at VDJ junctions characterized type 1 diabetes patients. In all four CD4+ subsets, TCRB CDR3 length was significantly, moderately reduced in type 1 diabetes. Unsettled here was the matter of whether HLA type influences TCRB rearrangement.

This clone showed up just a few times. The antigen is undetermined. Expressed TCRB transcripts were sequenced after all isolated RNA was converted to cDNA. Sequencing used immunoSEQ multiplex PCR; TCRdb keeps in-frame clones, though not all of them. In the table there are 630,000 or so clones, over 11% of which are singletons. The TCR comes from a man aged 18 to 30 with type 1 diabetes. Source material: naive CD4+ T cells from blood.

The CDR3 nucleotides read TGTGCCAGCGGCGATGAAAAACTGTTTTTT. Translation: CASGDEKLFF. The genes are TRBV6-6 and TRBJ1-4; D remains unclear. V was shortened by 8 bases and J by 6 bases, with 4 bases between the two germline ends. This CDR3 has 10 amino acids. Germline CDR1 reads MNHNY; CDR2 reads SVGAGI (reference sequence).